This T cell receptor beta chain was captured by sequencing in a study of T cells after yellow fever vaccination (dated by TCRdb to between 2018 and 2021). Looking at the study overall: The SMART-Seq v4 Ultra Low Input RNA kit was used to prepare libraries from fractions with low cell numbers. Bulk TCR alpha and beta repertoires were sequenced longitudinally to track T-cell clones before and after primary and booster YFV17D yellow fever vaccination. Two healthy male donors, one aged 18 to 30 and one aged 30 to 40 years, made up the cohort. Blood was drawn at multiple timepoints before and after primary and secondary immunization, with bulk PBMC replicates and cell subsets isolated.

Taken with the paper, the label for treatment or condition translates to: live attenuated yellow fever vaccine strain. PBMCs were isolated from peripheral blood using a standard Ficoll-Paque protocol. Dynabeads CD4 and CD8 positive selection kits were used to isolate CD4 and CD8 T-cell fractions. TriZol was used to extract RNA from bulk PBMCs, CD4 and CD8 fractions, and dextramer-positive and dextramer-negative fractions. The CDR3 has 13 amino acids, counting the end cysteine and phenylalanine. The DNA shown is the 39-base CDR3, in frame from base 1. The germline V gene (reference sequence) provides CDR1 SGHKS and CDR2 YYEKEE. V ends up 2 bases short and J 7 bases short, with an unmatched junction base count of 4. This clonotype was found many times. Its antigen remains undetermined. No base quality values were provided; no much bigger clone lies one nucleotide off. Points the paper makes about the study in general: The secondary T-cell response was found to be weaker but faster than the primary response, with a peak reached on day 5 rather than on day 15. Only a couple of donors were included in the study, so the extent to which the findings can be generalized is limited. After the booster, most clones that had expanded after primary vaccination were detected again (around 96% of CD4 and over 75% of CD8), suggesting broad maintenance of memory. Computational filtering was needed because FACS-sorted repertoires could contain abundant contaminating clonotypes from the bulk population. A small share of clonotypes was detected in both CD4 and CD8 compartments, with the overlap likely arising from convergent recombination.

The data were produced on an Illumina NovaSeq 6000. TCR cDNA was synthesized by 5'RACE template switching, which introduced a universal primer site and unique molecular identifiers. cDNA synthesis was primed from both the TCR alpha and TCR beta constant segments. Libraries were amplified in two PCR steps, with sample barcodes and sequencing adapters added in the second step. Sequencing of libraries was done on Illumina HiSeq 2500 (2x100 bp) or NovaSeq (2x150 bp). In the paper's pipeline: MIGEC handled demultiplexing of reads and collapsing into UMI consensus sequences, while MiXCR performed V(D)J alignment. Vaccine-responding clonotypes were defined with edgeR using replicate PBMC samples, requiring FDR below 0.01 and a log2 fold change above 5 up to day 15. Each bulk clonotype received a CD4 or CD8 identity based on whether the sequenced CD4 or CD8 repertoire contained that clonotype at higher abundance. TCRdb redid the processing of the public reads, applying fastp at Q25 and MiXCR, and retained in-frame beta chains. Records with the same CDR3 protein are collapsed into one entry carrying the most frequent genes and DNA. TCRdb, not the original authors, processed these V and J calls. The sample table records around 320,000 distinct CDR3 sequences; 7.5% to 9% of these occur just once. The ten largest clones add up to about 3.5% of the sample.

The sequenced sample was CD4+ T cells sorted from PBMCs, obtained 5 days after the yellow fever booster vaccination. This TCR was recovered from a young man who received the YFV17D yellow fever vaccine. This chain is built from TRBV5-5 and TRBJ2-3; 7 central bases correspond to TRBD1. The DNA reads TGTGCCAGCAGCTTCGAGGGGGCAAATACGCAGTATTTT. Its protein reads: CASSFEGANTQYF.